This TCR beta chain was identified in a study of T cells after posttransplantation cyclophosphamide listed by TCRdb under 2016. With regard to the full study: T cell repertoire reconstitution was tracked by TRB sequencing after myeloablative bone marrow transplantation in which posttransplantation cyclophosphamide was used as GVHD prophylaxis. In 3 patients, TRB sequencing was also performed on up to about 3 more blood samples taken 2 to 5.2 years after transplant, and in 4 patients, pretransplant blood was also TRB-sequenced. Because TRA and TRB clonality correlated tightly in roughly nine samples, later TCR analyses were limited to TRB. Public TRB sequences were compared against a database of over 3,000 sequences linked to responses to pathogens, tumor antigens, self-antigens and alloantigens. Antigen receptor sequencing covered samples from some 36 PTCy-treated patients and some 15 of their related bone marrow donors. Blood from every one of the 30 to 40 PTCy patients who had 1-year posttransplant specimens underwent TRB sequencing. The paper as a whole reports these results and caveats: Donor-recipient similarity was low at 1-2 months but rose over the first year, and later blood repertoires were often dominated by donor CD8+ memory clones. The TRB repertoires of T cells infiltrating skin or GI tract showed only limited overlap with the TRB repertoires of T cells in blood. Across 45 or so patients, TRB clonality was highly associated with recipient CMV seropositivity and CMV reactivation, and PTCy diversity was similar to diversity in CNI/methotrexate controls.

Sample treatment or condition, as interpreted from the label and publication: high-dose cyclophosphamide on days +3 and +4 as single-agent GVHD prophylaxis. Patients in the PTCy group got busulfan and fludarabine conditioning, a marrow graft from a related or unrelated donor, and cyclophosphamide on days +3 and +4. PTCy-treated patients came from a prospective multi-institutional clinical trial. Peripheral blood and bone marrow mononuclear cells were isolated by Ficoll-Hypaque density centrifugation and cryopreserved. On this clone: Its antigen is still unknown. No base-level quality is on record; no much larger clone is a single base apart.

TRB sequencing was run on genomic DNA with either the immunoSEQ assay at survey resolution or the hsTCRB kit. The paper's data handling went like this. Initial read processing used immunoSEQ software, and repertoire analyses used the LymphoSeq R package. For each TRB dataset, clonality was calculated as 1 minus normalized Shannon entropy, and the Gini coefficient was computed as well. To infer phenotypes in unsorted samples, TRB sequences from sorted subsets of the recipient or donor were mapped onto unsorted samples from the same recipient. TCRdb retrieved this table from immuneACCESS and kept in-frame rearrangements only. Not all clones are present; in checked studies, unresolved V genes account for under half, and no reason is known for the remainder. The DNA was the basis for D and trimming; V, J and clone size are from that table. This sample holds roughly 19,000 clones; around 90% were observed only once. The ten largest make up 6% to 8.5% of the sample.

This receptor was identified in a female patient aged 40-49 years who received an allogeneic stem cell transplant from a related donor, was CMV-positive, and had no GVHD. In patients who had a transplant, some T cells may come from the graft donor. Sequences were derived from PBMCs, sampled after allogeneic stem cell transplant with posttransplant cyclophosphamide.

The CDR3 protein is CASSLRSSHVYSGEQYF. The sequenced DNA: TGTGCCAGCAGCCTAAGGTCTTCCCATGTGTATTCAGGAGAGCAGTACTTC. The chain is made from TRBV28 and TRBJ2-7; the D gene remains uncertain. Taken from the germline V gene, the CDR1 and CDR2 loops are MDHEN and SYDVKM. Counted from cysteine to phenylalanine, this CDR3 has 17 amino acids. The read is trimmed to its CDR3 DNA, 51 bases read in frame from base 1. Trimming takes 6 bases from V and 7 bases from J, and the germline ends sit 28 bases apart.